This T cell receptor beta chain appears in the sequencing data of a study of identical twins. TCRdb re-analysed the 5' RACE reads in MiXCR, keeping a single row per CDR3 protein. The sample has 1,800,000 or so distinct CDR3 sequences, roughly 35% seen once. CDR1 is SGDLS and CDR2 is YYNGEE in the germline V gene. With V trimmed by 5 bases and J by 7 bases, 9 bases remained unmatched. The CDR3 runs 15 residues. The gene calls are TRBV9 and TRBJ2-1; TRBD2 matches 10 bases. What was sequenced was cord blood. This TCR came from a newborn girl in good health. CDR3 in amino acids: CASSPKTSGLNEQFF. The CDR3, as DNA: TGTGCCAGCAGTCCTAAGACTAGCGGGTTAAATGAGCAGTTCTTC.